These 26 T cell receptor beta chains were all obtained from the same sample, sequenced in a study of cytomegalovirus exposure and HLA in healthy donors. The study ran its PCR with 60 Vbeta and 13 Jbeta primers. Clones were read by immunoSEQ multiplex PCR, and TCRdb kept only the in-frame ones, dropping some. The top ten clones hold 0.63% of a sample with about 220,000 clones, more than 65% of them seen once. The specimen sequenced was PBMCs. These receptors all come from a man aged 18 to 30 in good health and CMV-seronegative.

V usage is TRBV10-1 and J usage is TRBJ2-7, with 9 nucleotides matching TRBD1. CDR3 length equals 15 residues. Germline-derived CDR1 and CDR2 are WNHNN and SYGVQD (reference sequence). J was trimmed by 5 bases and V by 3 bases; bases with no gene match: 8. The CDR3 spells CASSDTGTGLNEQYF. Here the CDR3 DNA reads TGCGCCAGCAGTGACACCGGGACAGGGTTGAACGAGCAGTACTTC.

V is TRBV6-1 and J is TRBJ2-1; 8 bases fit TRBD2. The junction had 2 bases not matched to a gene; V was cut back by 1 base and J by 3 bases. In germline, CDR1 is MNHNS, CDR2 SASEGT. The CDR3 has 15 residues. The CDR3: CASSEGLASYNEQFF. In DNA form, the CDR3 reads TGTGCCAGCAGTGAAGGACTAGCGAGCTACAATGAGCAGTTCTTC.

The chain employs TRBV11-2 and TRBJ2-1, with 7 bases identical to TRBD2. The CDR3 covers 14 residues. Germline V lookup: CDR1 SGHAT, CDR2 FQNNGV. The trim removed 5 bases at V and 5 bases at J, leaving 6 bases unmatched. DNA of the CDR3: TGTGCCAGCAGCCCCACTAGCGCCCACAATGAGCAGTTCTTC. Residues: CASSPTSAHNEQFF.

The chain joins TRBV5-6 to TRBJ2-3; 9 bases fit TRBD2. The CDR3 is 15 residues long. The V segment lost 6 bases and the J segment 4 bases; nucleotides outside the gene matches: 9. Per the germline V gene, CDR1 is SGHDT and CDR2 is YYEEEE. The CDR3 bases are TGTGCCAGCAAGAAACCAGGCGGGAGGGCAGATACGCAGTATTTT. It is translated as CASKKPGGRADTQYF.

This sequence joins TRBV10-2 and TRBJ2-1; the match to TRBD2 covers 7 bases. The CDR3 contains 15 residues. The V and J ends lost 5 bases and 4 bases, in that order; junction bases with no gene match: 8. Germline V lookup: CDR1 WSHSY, CDR2 SAAADI. The CDR3 here is CASSPSGTGYNEQFF. The CDR3 DNA follows: TGCGCCAGCAGTCCAAGCGGGACTGGGTACAATGAGCAGTTCTTC.

This clone is a singleton in its sample. The chain links TRBV16 to TRBJ1-5; D is uncertain. The germline V gene encodes CDR1 KGHSY and CDR2 FQNENV. This CDR3 has 15 amino acids. The V end lost 1 base, the J end lost 2 bases, and 9 bases lay between the germline ends. CDR3: CASSQLLGGNQPQHF. In nucleotides, the CDR3 is TGTGCCAGCAGCCAATTGCTGGGCGGCAATCAGCCCCAGCATTTT.

This clone was seen just once. J is TRBJ2-3 and V is TRBV7-2; 10 bases fit TRBD2. Trimming at V came to 5 bases and at J to 0 bases, leaving 2 bases not matched to a gene. The CDR3 sequence is 15 residues long. Germline CDR1 is SGHTA and CDR2 is FQGNSA. CDR3 coding DNA: TGTGCCAGCAGCGGACTAGCGGTCAGCACAGATACGCAGTATTTT. It specifies CASSGLAVSTDTQYF.

This chain joins TRBV5-6 and TRBJ2-7, with 8 positions matching TRBD2. Germline assignment: CDR1 SGHDT and CDR2 YYEEEE. The V segment lost 1 base and the J segment 4 bases; nucleotides outside the gene matches: 4. The length of the CDR3 is 14 residues. The DNA of the CDR3 is TGTGCCAGCAGCTTGAGTCCTAGCGGGTACGAGCAGTACTTC. Its protein is CASSLSPSGYEQYF.

The V call is TRBV4-1, the J call TRBJ2-2; 8 positions match TRBD2. The junction had 6 bases not matched to a gene; V was cut back by 4 bases and J by 5 bases. CDR1 MGHRA and CDR2 YSYEKL come from the germline V gene. The CDR3 length is 15 residues. The CDR3 is CASSPGLARTGELFF. The CDR3 bases are TGCGCCAGCAGCCCCGGACTAGCCCGGACCGGGGAGCTGTTTTTT.

This chain uses TRBV11-1 with TRBJ1-1, with 8 bases matching TRBD1. The CDR3 is made up of 14 amino acids. Germline trimming cut 5 bases from V and 3 bases from J; bases unmatched to any gene: 5. In germline, CDR1 is SGHAT, CDR2 FQDESV (reference sequence). CDR3 in amino acids: CASSRGQGYTEAFF. CDR3 bases: TGTGCCAGCAGCCGTGGACAGGGCTACACTGAAGCTTTCTTT.

To note about this clone: The junction shows a germline mismatch at one end, possibly a read error. The chain couples TRBV7-8 to TRBJ2-1, with 8 bases lining up with TRBD2. This CDR3 has 16 amino acids. In germline, CDR1 is SGHVS, CDR2 FQNEAQ. The CDR3 is CASSLERQREYSEQFF. The CDR3 bases are TGTGCCAGCAGCTTAGAACGGCAGCGGGAGTACAGTGAGCAGTTCTTC. The whole variable domain, remainder taken from reference TRBV7-8 and TRBJ2-1, is GAGVSQSPRYKVAKRGQDVALRCDPISGHVSLFWYQQALGQGPEFLTYFQNEAQLDKSGLPSDRFFAERPEGSVSTLKIQRTQQEDSAVYLCASSLERQREYSEQFFGPGTRLTVL.

A few counts support this clone. The J gene is TRBJ1-5, the V gene TRBV30; D gene unclear. This CDR3 spans 12 amino acids. Germline V gives CDR1 GTSNPN, CDR2 SVGIG (reference sequence). V shed 5 bases and J shed 0 bases, with 5 bases lying between them. The CDR3 DNA is TGTGCCTGGGGACTTAGCAATCAGCCCCAGCATTTT. This codes for CAWGLSNQPQHF.

This rearrangement joins TRBV7-9 to TRBJ1-1, with 7 bases identical to TRBD1. This CDR3 is 13 amino acids long. Germline V CDR1 and CDR2: SEHNR, FQNEAQ (reference sequence). The junction had 11 bases not matched to a gene; V was cut back by 5 bases and J by 11 bases. CDR3 amino acids: CASSARQGMGAFF. CDR3 DNA: TGTGCCAGCAGCGCCCGACAGGGCATGGGGGCTTTCTTT. Complete variable domain (other parts from reference TRBV7-9 and TRBJ1-1): DTGVSQNPRHKITKRGQNVTFRCDPISEHNRLYWYRQTLGQGPEFLTYFQNEAQLEKSRLLSDRFSAERPKGSFSTLEIQRTEQGDSAMYLCASSARQGMGAFFGQGTRLTVV.

This chain uses TRBV29-1 with TRBJ1-5; tentatively, D is TRBD1 (6 bases). The CDR3 length is 14 residues. CDR1 and CDR2 from the germline V gene are SQVTM and ANQGSEA. The germline V and J ends were trimmed by 4 bases and 1 base, with 11 bases remaining between them. The CDR3 DNA is TGCAGCGTTGCTGGACAGAACAGCAATCAGCCCCAGCATTTT. It codes for CSVAGQNSNQPQHF.

The chain uses TRBV19 and TRBJ2-3; 10 bases are a match to TRBD2. V trimming: 6 bases; J trimming: 6 bases; junction bases outside the gene matches: 6. CDR1 is LNHDA and CDR2 is SQIVND in the germline V gene (reference sequence). This CDR3 has 14 amino acids. The CDR3 spells CASRPSGRGDTQYF. In DNA, the CDR3 is TGTGCCAGTAGGCCTAGCGGGAGAGGTGATACGCAGTATTTT.

The rearrangement links TRBV4-1 to TRBJ1-5, with D maybe TRBD1 (6 bases). V lost 4 bases and J 1 base, leaving 11 bases between the germline ends. Germline CDR1 and CDR2: MGHRA and YSYEKL. The CDR3 runs to 15 residues. The CDR3 is CASSPIGGSNQPQHF. DNA of the CDR3: TGCGCCAGCAGCCCTATAGGGGGAAGCAATCAGCCCCAGCATTTT.

This chain links TRBV6-1 with TRBJ2-2; 7 bases fit TRBD1. The CDR3 covers 14 residues. V lost 7 bases to trimming and J lost 8 bases; unmatched junction nucleotides: 10. Germline V CDR1 and CDR2: MNHNS, SASEGT. This CDR3 reads CASTYTGAGGELFF. The CDR3 coding sequence is TGTGCCAGCACGTACACAGGGGCCGGAGGGGAGCTGTTTTTT.

The gene calls are TRBV21-1 and TRBJ2-3; the table's D call, TRBD1, has no DNA check behind it. TRBV21-1 has pseudogene status. The CDR3 length is 15 residues. CDR3 nucleotide sequence: TGTGCCAGCAGCGACCTCCCACAGGGGGAGGATACGCAGTATTTT. Translated, it gives CASSDLPQGEDTQYF.

The chain uses TRBV5-1 and TRBJ1-2, with 8 bases aligning to TRBD1. This CDR3 is 13 amino acids long. Per germline, CDR1 SGHRS and CDR2 YFSETQ. Germline trimming cut 5 bases from V and 2 bases from J; bases unmatched to any gene: 2. The CDR3 sequence is CASRRDRNYGYTF. DNA for the CDR3: TGCGCCAGCAGAAGGGACAGGAACTATGGCTACACCTTC.

This clone has just one count. This chain uses TRBV7-6 with TRBJ2-5, with 8 bases that match TRBD2. The CDR3 loop spans 14 amino acids. Germline loops: CDR1 SGHVS, CDR2 FNYEAQ. Losses at the gene ends were 5 bases for V and 4 bases for J; bases not matched to a gene: 6. CDR3 coding DNA: TGTGCCAGCAGCCCCCCTCTAGCGGGAGAGACCCAGTACTTC. Its translation is CASSPPLAGETQYF.

V gene TRBV2 combines with J gene TRBJ1-5; TRBD1 matches 10 bases. J gave up 7 bases and V 7 bases, and 4 bases lay outside the gene matches. The CDR3 contains 13 residues. Germline V lookup: CDR1 SNHLY, CDR2 FYNNEI. CDR3 nucleotide sequence: TGTGCCAGCAACGGACAGGGGGGACAGCCCCAGCATTTT. It codes for CASNGQGGQPQHF.

J is TRBJ1-1 and V is TRBV6-1, with a possible D match to TRBD1 (6 bases). The CDR3 contains 13 residues. Trimming removed 6 bases at V and 1 base at J, with 9 bases between. Germline lookup yields CDR1 MNHNS and CDR2 SASEGT. Here the CDR3 DNA reads TGTGCCAGCAGGGACAGAGGGAACACTGAAGCTTTCTTT. Translating it yields CASRDRGNTEAFF.

This clone was seen once. The DNA for the CDR3 is TGTGCCAGCAGCCAATTCGGGACAGGGACCGAAGCTTTCTTT. It is translated as CASSQFGTGTEAFF. The chain links TRBV5-6 to TRBJ1-1; 9 nucleotides line up with TRBD1. Germline CDR1 SGHDT, CDR2 YYEEEE. The length of the CDR3 is 14 residues. Losses at the gene ends were 4 bases for V and 8 bases for J; bases not matched to a gene: 9.

This chain links TRBV1 with TRBJ2-3; the table's TRBD2 call for D was not verified on the DNA. TRBV1 is a pseudogene locus. The CDR3 extends over 21 amino acids. CDR3: CTSSQGVFGASGRDSTDTQYF. The CDR3 nucleotides read TGCACCAGCAGCCAAGGAGTCTTCGGGGCTAGCGGGAGGGATAGCACAGATACGCAGTATTTT.

This clone was counted between two and nine times. The chain recombines TRBV6-5 with TRBJ2-1; 12 nucleotides match TRBD2. Germline loops: CDR1 MNHEY, CDR2 SVGAGI. Trimming cost V 4 bases and J 8 bases; bases outside gene matches: 6. The CDR3 is 15 amino acids. The CDR3 region is CASSSTSGSTYEQFF. The CDR3 DNA reads as TGTGCCAGCAGTTCGACTAGCGGGAGTACCTATGAGCAGTTCTTC.

The chain uses TRBV19 and TRBJ2-7; 9 bases line up with TRBD1. J gave up 5 bases and V 6 bases, and 8 bases lay outside the gene matches. Per germline, CDR1 LNHDA and CDR2 SQIVND (reference sequence). The CDR3 loop spans 14 amino acids. The CDR3 loop reads CASRADRGGHEQYF. CDR3 bases: TGTGCCAGTAGGGCGGACAGGGGAGGCCACGAGCAGTACTTC.